This TCR beta chain was sequenced in a study of Graves' ophthalmopathy and Graves' hyperthyroidism. Study information: Peripheral blood was gathered at first diagnosis, ahead of any treatment whatsoever.

General study results and limits: Between ophthalmopathy and stable hyperthyroidism, a 13-signature model drew a separation with approximately 87% sensitivity and 81.08% specificity.

Amplified TCR beta CDR3 regions were obtained using RNA transcripts as template. A first-round RT-PCR used HTBI primers, followed by a second-round multiplex PCR. Via MiXCR, TCRdb re-called the multiplex PCR reads, giving one row per CDR3 protein. The data hold some 400,000 distinct CDR3 sequences, with around 16% observed a single time. This clonotype was counted many times. No antigen is known for it. There are 12 residues in the CDR3. Trimming left V 4 bases short and J 5 bases short, with 9 bases between. The germline V gene has CDR1 GTSNPN and CDR2 SVGIG (reference sequence). Sequencing was carried out using peripheral blood. The source is a woman under 30 with Graves' ophthalmopathy. The chain recombines TRBV30 with TRBJ2-4, with a possible D match to TRBD2 (5 bases). This CDR3 is CAWKRSQNIQYF. In DNA form, the CDR3 reads TGTGCCTGGAAGCGGAGCCAAAACATTCAGTACTTC.